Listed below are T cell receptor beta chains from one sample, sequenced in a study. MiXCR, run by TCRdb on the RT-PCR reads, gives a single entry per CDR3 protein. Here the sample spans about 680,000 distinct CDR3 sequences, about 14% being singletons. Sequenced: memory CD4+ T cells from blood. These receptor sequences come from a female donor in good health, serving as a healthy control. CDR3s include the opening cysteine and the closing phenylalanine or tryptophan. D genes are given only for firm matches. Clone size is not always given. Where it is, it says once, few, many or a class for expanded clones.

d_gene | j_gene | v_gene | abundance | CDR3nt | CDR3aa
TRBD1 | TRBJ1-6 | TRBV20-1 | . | TGCAGTGCTAGTCGACAGGGGGCATCGGGAAATTCACCCCTCCACTTT | CSASRQGASGNSPLHF
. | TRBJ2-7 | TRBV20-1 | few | TGCAGTGCTAGAGGTAGCGGAGCACTCAACTACGAGCAGTACTTC | CSARGSGALNYEQYF
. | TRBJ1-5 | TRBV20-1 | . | TGCAGTGCTAGAAGTTCCGGAAATCAGCCCCAGCATTTT | CSARSSGNQPQHF
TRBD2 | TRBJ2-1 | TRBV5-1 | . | TGCGCCAGCAGCGCTGGACTAGCGGCAAATGAGCAGTTCTTC | CASSAGLAANEQFF
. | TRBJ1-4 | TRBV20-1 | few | TGCAGTGCTAGAGACCTCGACAGGACTACTTATGAAAAACTGTTTTTT | CSARDLDRTTYEKLFF
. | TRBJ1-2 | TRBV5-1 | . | TGCGCCAGCAGCTCTGGGGACGGCGCTAACTATGGCTACACCTTC | CASSSGDGANYGYTF
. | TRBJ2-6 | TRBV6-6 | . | TGTGCCAGCAGTTACTCGCAGGGGGGTGCCTCTGGGGCCAACGTCCTGACTTTC | CASSYSQGGASGANVLTF
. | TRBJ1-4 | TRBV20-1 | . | TGCAGTGCTAGAGATTGGTCGTCCCCAACTAATGAAAAACTGTTTTTT | CSARDWSSPTNEKLFF
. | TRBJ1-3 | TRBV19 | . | TGTGCCAGTAGCTCGGACAGCGTCTCTGGAAACACCATATATTTT | CASSSDSVSGNTIYF
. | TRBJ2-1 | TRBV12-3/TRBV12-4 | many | TGTGCCAGCAGTCCGTGGGGCCTTGAGCAGTTCTTC | CASSPWGLEQFF
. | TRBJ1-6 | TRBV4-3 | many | TGCGCCAGCAGCCAAGACACGCATGAGACTTCACCCCTCCACTTT | CASSQDTHETSPLHF
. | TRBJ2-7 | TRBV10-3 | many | TGTGCCATCAGTGACGACACGGACGAGCAGTACTTC | CAISDDTDEQYF
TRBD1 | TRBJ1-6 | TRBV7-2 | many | TGTGCCAGCAATCAGGGGACAGGCTCACCCCTCCACTTT | CASNQGTGSPLHF
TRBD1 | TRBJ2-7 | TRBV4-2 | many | TGTGCCAGCAGCCAAGATCCTGAGGGGGCCCTCGGCGAGCAGTACTTC | CASSQDPEGALGEQYF
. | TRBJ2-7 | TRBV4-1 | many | TGCGCCAGCAGCAGGGAAGCGGACTCCTACGAGCAGTACTTC | CASSREADSYEQYF
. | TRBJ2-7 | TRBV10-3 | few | TGTGCCATCGGGCAAACGGTTTACGAGCAGTACTTC | CAIGQTVYEQYF
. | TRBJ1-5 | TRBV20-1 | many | TGCAGTGCGGCCGCAGGCGGTAGTCAGCCCCAGCATTTT | CSAAAGGSQPQHF
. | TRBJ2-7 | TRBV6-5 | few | TGTGCCAGCAGTACGGGGACCTACCGTTACGAGCAGTACTTC | CASSTGTYRYEQYF
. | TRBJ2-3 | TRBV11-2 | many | TGTGCCAGCAGCTCCATCCGGGGGCGGGAAACAGATACGCAGTATTTT | CASSSIRGRETDTQYF
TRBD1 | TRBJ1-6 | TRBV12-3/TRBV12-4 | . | TGTGCCAGCAGTTTTGGGGACAGGGGAGTGTCACCCCTCCACTTT | CASSFGDRGVSPLHF
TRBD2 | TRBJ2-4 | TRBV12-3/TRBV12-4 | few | TGTGCCAGCAGTTATGGAATAGCGGGAGGTTCTCAGTACTTC | CASSYGIAGGSQYF
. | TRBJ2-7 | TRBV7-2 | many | TGTGCCAGCAGCTTAGCCCCCGGATCGTCCTACGAGCAGTACTTC | CASSLAPGSSYEQYF
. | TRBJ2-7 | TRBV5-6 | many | TGTGCCAGCAGCCCAAGGGACGCCCAACTCTACGAGCAGTACTTC | CASSPRDAQLYEQYF
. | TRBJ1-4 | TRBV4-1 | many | TGCGCCAGCAGCCAAGATCTGAGGGGGGTAAGGGAAAAACTGTTTTTT | CASSQDLRGVREKLFF
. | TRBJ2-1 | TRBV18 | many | TGTGCCAGCTCCCCGTATGGGGAGCCCAATGAGCAGTTCTTC | CASSPYGEPNEQFF
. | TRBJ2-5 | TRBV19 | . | TGTGCCAGTAGTATATCTCGACAAGAGACCCAGTACTTC | CASSISRQETQYF
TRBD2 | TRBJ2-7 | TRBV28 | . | TGTGCCAGCAGCCGCCCCCTGACTAGCGGCGAGCAGTACTTC | CASSRPLTSGEQYF